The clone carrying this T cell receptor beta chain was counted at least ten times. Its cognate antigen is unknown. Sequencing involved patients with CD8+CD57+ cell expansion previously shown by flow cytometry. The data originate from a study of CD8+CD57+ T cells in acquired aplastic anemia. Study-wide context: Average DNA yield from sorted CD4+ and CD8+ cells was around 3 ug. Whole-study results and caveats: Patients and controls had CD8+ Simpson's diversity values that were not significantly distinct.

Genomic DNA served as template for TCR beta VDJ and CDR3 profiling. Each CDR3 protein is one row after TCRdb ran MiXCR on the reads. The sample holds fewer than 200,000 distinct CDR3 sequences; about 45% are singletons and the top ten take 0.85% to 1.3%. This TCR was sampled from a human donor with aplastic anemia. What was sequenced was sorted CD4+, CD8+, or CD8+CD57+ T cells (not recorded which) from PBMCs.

The CDR3 reads CASSLKRDRLYNEQFF. In nucleotides, the CDR3 is TGTGCCAGCAGCTTAAAACGGGACAGGCTATACAATGAGCAGTTCTTC. The rearrangement links TRBV7-8 to TRBJ2-1, with 8 bases fitting TRBD1. V lost 2 bases to trimming and J lost 4 bases; unmatched junction nucleotides: 7. This CDR3 has 16 residues. The germline V gene has CDR1 SGHVS and CDR2 FQNEAQ. Supplemented by reference TRBV7-8 and TRBJ2-1, the full variable domain reads GAGVSQSPRYKVAKRGQDVALRCDPISGHVSLFWYQQALGQGPEFLTYFQNEAQLDKSGLPSDRFFAERPEGSVSTLKIQRTQQEDSAVYLCASSLKRDRLYNEQFFGPGTRLTVL.